The 15 T cell receptor beta chains in this list originate from one sample, sequenced in a study of blood T cell repertoires in COVID-19. The assay was immunoSEQ multiplex PCR, and TCRdb's table has in-frame clones only and misses some. Here the sample spans roughly 110,000 clones, approximately 84% being singletons. The specimen was peripheral blood. Source of these receptors: a man aged 50 to 60 with acute or convalescent COVID-19.

This clone was seen a handful of times. The chain employs TRBV2 and TRBJ1-1; 8 bases map to TRBD1. The CDR3 is made up of 15 amino acids. Per germline, CDR1 SNHLY and CDR2 FYNNEI. V was clipped by 4 bases and J by 4 bases; unmatched bases: 8. Written as DNA, the CDR3 is TGTGCCAGCAGTGCCCCCGGGACAGGCGGCACTGAAGCTTTCTTT. It encodes CASSAPGTGGTEAFF. Supplemented by reference TRBV2 and TRBJ1-1, the full variable domain reads EPEVTQTPSHQVTQMGQEVILRCVPISNHLYFYWYRQILGQKVEFLVSFYNNEISEKSEIFDDQFSVERPDGSNFTLKIRSTKLEDSAMYFCASSAPGTGGTEAFFGQGTRLTVV.

This rearrangement joins TRBV28 to TRBJ2-7, with no clear D. Germline CDR1 reads MDHEN; CDR2 reads SYDVKM. The CDR3 runs to 12 residues. V was cut by 6 bases and J by 2 bases, with 8 bases left in between. The CDR3 sequence: CASRAAPYEQYF. The CDR3 DNA is TGTGCCAGCAGGGCGGCCCCCTACGAGCAGTACTTC.

This rearrangement joins TRBV4-1 to TRBJ2-7; 9 bases map to TRBD1. Germline values: CDR1 MGHRA, CDR2 YSYEKL. This CDR3 has 14 residues. Germline trimming cut 6 bases from V and 5 bases from J; bases unmatched to any gene: 8. For the CDR3, the DNA is TGCGCCAGCAGTGCCGGACAGGGGTGGAACGAGCAGTACTTC. This gives the protein CASSAGQGWNEQYF.

This clone has only one observation. The J gene is TRBJ2-3, the V gene TRBV13; TRBD2 matches 9 bases. Looked up from germline, CDR1 is PRHDT and CDR2 is FYEKMQ (reference sequence). The V and J ends lost 3 bases and 8 bases, in that order; junction bases with no gene match: 6. This CDR3 contains 14 residues. The CDR3 reads CASSLGGGARTQYF. The CDR3 DNA follows: TGTGCCAGCAGCTTGGGCGGGGGGGCACGTACGCAGTATTTT.

V is TRBV5-1 and J is TRBJ2-3; D not certain. This CDR3 region has 12 residues. The V and J ends lost 0 bases and 3 bases respectively, with 2 bases between them. The germline V gene has CDR1 SGHRS and CDR2 YFSETQ. This chain's CDR3 is CASSLATDTQYF. In DNA, the CDR3 is TGCGCCAGCAGCTTGGCGACAGATACGCAGTATTTT.

The rearrangement uses TRBV6-5 and TRBJ2-7; 7 bases align to TRBD2. CDR3 length equals 13 residues. After removal of 7 bases from V and 3 bases from J, the junction contained 6 bases not matched to a gene. In germline, CDR1 is MNHEY, CDR2 SVGAGI. CDR3 in amino acids: CASTGEGRYEQYF. The CDR3, as DNA: TGTGCCAGCACTGGGGAGGGGCGCTACGAGCAGTACTTC.

DNA of the CDR3: TGTGCCAGCGGGGGACAGGGGAATCAGCCCCAGCATTTT. This sequence encodes CASGGQGNQPQHF. The J gene is TRBJ1-5, the V gene TRBV2; 10 bases are a match to TRBD1. V gave up 8 bases and J gave up 4 bases; unmatched junction bases: 2. The length of the CDR3 is 13 residues. Per germline, CDR1 SNHLY and CDR2 FYNNEI.

This clone was recorded only once. This rearrangement joins TRBV30 to TRBJ1-5, with 7 bases that match TRBD1. The CDR3 sequence is 12 residues long. The J segment lost 10 bases and the V segment lost 2 bases, leaving 5 bases of the junction unmatched. CDR1 and CDR2 (germline): GTSNPN, SVGIG (reference sequence). CDR3 nucleotide sequence: TGTGCCTGGAGTCCTGGACAGGACCCCCAGCATTTT. Amino acids: CAWSPGQDPQHF.

The rearrangement uses TRBV3-1 (or the pseudogene TRBV3-2) and TRBJ2-7, with D unresolved. V lost 1 base and J lost 7, with 14 bases in between. The germline CDR1 and CDR2 sequences are LGHDT and YNNKEL (reference sequence). The CDR3 loop spans 14 amino acids. CDR3 DNA sequence: TGTGCCAGCAGCCAAGGGCCCGTCTCGGGTGAGCAGTACTTC. Translating gives CASSQGPVSGEQYF.

The chain uses TRBV3-1 (or the pseudogene TRBV3-2) and TRBJ2-3; D is undetermined. There are 13 residues in the CDR3. The germline gives CDR1 LGHDT, CDR2 YNNKEL (reference sequence). The V end was cut by 0 bases, the J end by 8 bases, with 9 bases between. The CDR3 nucleotides read TGTGCCAGCAGCCAAGACCTCCGCGGTACGCAGTATTTT. Translated: CASSQDLRGTQYF.

This chain links TRBV7-2 with TRBJ1-4; tentatively, D is TRBD1 (5 bases). Trimming cost V 0 bases and J 5 bases, with 10 bases left between them. This CDR3 spans 15 amino acids. The germline CDR1 and CDR2 sequences are SGHTA and FQGNSA. In nucleotides, the CDR3 is TGTGCCAGCAGCTTAGCATCCAGGGTAAATGAAAAACTGTTTTTT. Translation: CASSLASRVNEKLFF.

This chain uses TRBV5-1 with TRBJ2-7; TRBD1 is a possible D gene (6 bases). This CDR3 has 15 residues. V lost 4 bases, J lost 3 bases, and 17 bases lay in between. CDR1 is SGHRS, CDR2 YFSETQ, per germline. The CDR3 DNA is TGCGCCAGCAGCCGGTACGGTGTACAGGGCTACGAGCAGTACTTC. It encodes CASSRYGVQGYEQYF.

DNA for the CDR3: TGTGCCAGCAGTTACGGCCAGGGGATAAGATATGGCTACACCTTC. It codes for CASSYGQGIRYGYTF. This chain links TRBV6-2 or TRBV6-3 with TRBJ1-2, with D perhaps matching TRBD1 (6 bases). CDR3 length: 15 amino acids. V lost 2 bases to trimming and J lost 5 bases, with 15 bases between them. Germline V gene lookup returns CDR1 MNHEY and CDR2 SVGEGT.

The chain couples TRBV11-2 to TRBJ2-1, with a possible D match to TRBD1 (6 bases). The CDR3 length is 15 residues. V was cut by 0 bases and J by 6 bases, with 12 bases left in between. Germline loops: CDR1 SGHAT, CDR2 FQNNGV. This chain's CDR3 is CASSLDSRGSNEQFF. The CDR3, as DNA: TGTGCCAGCAGCTTAGATAGCAGGGGAAGCAATGAGCAGTTCTTC.

The chain links TRBV5-1 to TRBJ1-6, with D tentatively TRBD1 (6 bases). V was trimmed by 6 bases and J by 7 bases, leaving 14 bases between them. This CDR3 is built from 14 residues. Germline CDR1 reads SGHRS; CDR2 reads YFSETQ. The CDR3 here is CASKVTGSNSPLHF. Written as DNA, the CDR3 is TGCGCCAGCAAGGTTACAGGGTCAAATTCACCCCTCCACTTT.